This T cell receptor (beta chain) was obtained from a study of control samples from healthy donors and cancer patients. Method: immunoSEQ multiplex PCR; TCRdb's copy keeps in-frame clones and lacks some. The table includes about 41,000 clones, approximately 94% detected once. The CDR3 is 14 amino acids. V dropped 1 base and J dropped 8; count of bases not matched to a gene: 3. Germline V gives CDR1 LGHNT, CDR2 FRNRAP. Sequenced material: blood. This TCR derives from a man between 60 and 75 years old in good health. The chain couples TRBV12-5 to TRBJ1-2; 11 bases are shared with TRBD1. Here the CDR3 DNA reads TGTGCTAGTGGTTTGGGCGGGACAGGGGGAGGCTACACCTTC. This sequence encodes CASGLGGTGGGYTF.